This record concerns one T cell receptor (beta chain) sequence. What it binds is unknown. The PCR made use of 60 Vbeta and 13 Jbeta primers. Produced via immunoSEQ multiplex PCR; TCRdb's table is partial and in-frame only. The sample comprises 110,000 to 150,000 clones, about four fifths of which are singletons, and 3.5% to 5% rests with the top ten. This specimen comes from a study of cytomegalovirus exposure and HLA in healthy donors. CDR1 is LNHDA and CDR2 is SQIVND in the germline V gene (reference sequence). The CDR3 totals 16 residues. V shed 5 bases and J 1 base; nucleotides not matched to a gene: 9. Study-wide findings and caveats: TCR beta sequences numbering under 20,000 were associated with HLA alleles at 0.05 false discovery rate in a later analysis.

This chain joins TRBV19 and TRBJ2-7; the match to TRBD1 covers 9 bases. Sequencing was carried out using PBMCs. This receptor was taken from a man aged 40-49 years in good health and CMV-seropositive. The CDR3 nucleotides are TGTGCCAGTAGTCAGGATGGGACAGGGTCTTCCTACGAGCAGTACTTC. Translation: CASSQDGTGSSYEQYF.